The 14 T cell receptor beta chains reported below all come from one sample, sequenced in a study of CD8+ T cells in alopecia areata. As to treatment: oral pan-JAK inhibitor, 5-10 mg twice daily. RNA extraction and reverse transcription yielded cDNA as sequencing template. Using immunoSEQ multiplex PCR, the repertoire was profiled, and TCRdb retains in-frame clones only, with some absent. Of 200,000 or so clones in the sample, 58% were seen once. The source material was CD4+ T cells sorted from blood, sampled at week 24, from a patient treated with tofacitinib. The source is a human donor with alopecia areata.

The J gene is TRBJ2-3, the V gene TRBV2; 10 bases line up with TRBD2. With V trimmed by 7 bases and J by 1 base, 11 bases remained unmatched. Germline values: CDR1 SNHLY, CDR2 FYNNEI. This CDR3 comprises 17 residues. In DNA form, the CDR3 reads TGTGCCAGCATGACCCCAAGGGGGACTAGCGGCACAGATACGCAGTATTTT. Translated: CASMTPRGTSGTDTQYF.

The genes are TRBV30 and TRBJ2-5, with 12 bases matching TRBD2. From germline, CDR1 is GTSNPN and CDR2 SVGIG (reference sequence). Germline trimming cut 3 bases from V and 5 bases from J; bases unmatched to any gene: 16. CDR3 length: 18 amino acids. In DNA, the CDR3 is TGTGCCTGGAGGCCTAGCGGGAGGGCTCAGCAAATTCAGGAGACCCAGTACTTC. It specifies CAWRPSGRAQQIQETQYF.

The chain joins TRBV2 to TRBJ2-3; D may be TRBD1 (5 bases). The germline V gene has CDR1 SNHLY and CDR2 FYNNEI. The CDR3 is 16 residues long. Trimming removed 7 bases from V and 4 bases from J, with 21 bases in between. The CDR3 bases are TGTGCCAGCAAGGCCAGGGAACCCACGTCCCCAGATACGCAGTATTTT. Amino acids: CASKAREPTSPDTQYF.

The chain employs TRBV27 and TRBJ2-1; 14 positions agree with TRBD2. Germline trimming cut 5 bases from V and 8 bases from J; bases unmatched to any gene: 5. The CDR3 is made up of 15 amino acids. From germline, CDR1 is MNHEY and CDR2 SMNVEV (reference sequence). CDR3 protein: CASSLGLAGGDEQFF. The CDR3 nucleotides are TGTGCCAGCAGTCTCGGACTAGCGGGAGGCGATGAGCAGTTCTTC.

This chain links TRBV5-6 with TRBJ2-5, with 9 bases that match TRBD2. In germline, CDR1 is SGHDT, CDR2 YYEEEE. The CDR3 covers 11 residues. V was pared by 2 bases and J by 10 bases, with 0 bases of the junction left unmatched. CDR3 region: CASSFSGGQYF. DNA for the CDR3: TGTGCCAGCAGCTTTAGCGGGGGCCAGTACTTC.

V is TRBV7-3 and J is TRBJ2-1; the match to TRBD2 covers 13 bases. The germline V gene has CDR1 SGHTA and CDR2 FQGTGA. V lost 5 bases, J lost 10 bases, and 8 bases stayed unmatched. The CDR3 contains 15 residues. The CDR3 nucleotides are TGTGCCAGCAGCCCCGGACTAGCGGGAGACGGGGAGCAGTTCTTC. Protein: CASSPGLAGDGEQFF.

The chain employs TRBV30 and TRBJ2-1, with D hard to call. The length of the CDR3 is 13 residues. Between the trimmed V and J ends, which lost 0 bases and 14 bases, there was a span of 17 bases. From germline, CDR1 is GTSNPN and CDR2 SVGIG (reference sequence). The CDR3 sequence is CAWSVSGAGWEFF. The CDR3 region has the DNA TGTGCCTGGAGTGTATCAGGCGCCGGGTGGGAGTTCTTC.

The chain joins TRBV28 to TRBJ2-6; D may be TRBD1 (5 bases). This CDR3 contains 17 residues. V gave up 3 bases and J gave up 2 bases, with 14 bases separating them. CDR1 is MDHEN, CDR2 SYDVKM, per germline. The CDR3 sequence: CASSFGQAGPGANVLTF. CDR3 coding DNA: TGTGCCAGCAGTTTTGGACAAGCCGGGCCTGGGGCCAACGTCCTGACTTTC.

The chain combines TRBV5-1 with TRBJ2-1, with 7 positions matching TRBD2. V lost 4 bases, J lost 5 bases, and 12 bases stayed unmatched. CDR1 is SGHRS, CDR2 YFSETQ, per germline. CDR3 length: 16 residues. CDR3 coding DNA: TGCGCCAGCAGCCAAACGGGGCTAGCGGCCAACAATGAGCAGTTCTTC. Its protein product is CASSQTGLAANNEQFF.

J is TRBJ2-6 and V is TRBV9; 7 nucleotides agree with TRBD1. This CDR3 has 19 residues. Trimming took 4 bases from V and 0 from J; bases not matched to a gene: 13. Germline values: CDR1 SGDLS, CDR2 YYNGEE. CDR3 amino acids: CASSPRDSRVGSGANVLTF. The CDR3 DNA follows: TGTGCCAGCAGCCCTCGGGACAGCCGTGTGGGCTCTGGGGCCAACGTCCTGACTTTC.

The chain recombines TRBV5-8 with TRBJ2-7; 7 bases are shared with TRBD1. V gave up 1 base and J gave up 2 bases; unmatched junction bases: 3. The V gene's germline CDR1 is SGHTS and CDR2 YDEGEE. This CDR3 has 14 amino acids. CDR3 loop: CASSLLQGPYEQYF. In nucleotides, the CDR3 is TGTGCCAGCAGCTTGTTACAGGGGCCCTACGAGCAGTACTTC.

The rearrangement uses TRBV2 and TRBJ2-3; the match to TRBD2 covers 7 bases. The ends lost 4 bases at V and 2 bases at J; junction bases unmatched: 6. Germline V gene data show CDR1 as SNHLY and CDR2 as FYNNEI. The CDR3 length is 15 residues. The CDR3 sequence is CASSGPSGLTDTQYF. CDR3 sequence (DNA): TGTGCCAGCAGTGGCCCTAGCGGCCTCACAGATACGCAGTATTTT.

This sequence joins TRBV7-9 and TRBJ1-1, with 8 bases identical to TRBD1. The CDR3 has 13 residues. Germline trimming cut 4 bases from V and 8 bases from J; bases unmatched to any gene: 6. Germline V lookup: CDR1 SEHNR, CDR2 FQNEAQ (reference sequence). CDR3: CASSSDRAWEAFF. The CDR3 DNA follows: TGTGCCAGCAGCTCGGACAGGGCATGGGAAGCTTTCTTT. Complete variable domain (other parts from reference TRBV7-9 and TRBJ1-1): DTGVSQNPRHKITKRGQNVTFRCDPISEHNRLYWYRQTLGQGPEFLTYFQNEAQLEKSRLLSDRFSAERPKGSFSTLEIQRTEQGDSAMYLCASSSDRAWEAFFGQGTRLTVV.

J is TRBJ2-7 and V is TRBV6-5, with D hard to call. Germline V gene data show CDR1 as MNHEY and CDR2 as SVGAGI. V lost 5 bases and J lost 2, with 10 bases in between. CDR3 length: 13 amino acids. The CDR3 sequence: CASSRHRAYEQYF. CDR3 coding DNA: TGTGCCAGCAGTCGCCATCGAGCCTACGAGCAGTACTTC.